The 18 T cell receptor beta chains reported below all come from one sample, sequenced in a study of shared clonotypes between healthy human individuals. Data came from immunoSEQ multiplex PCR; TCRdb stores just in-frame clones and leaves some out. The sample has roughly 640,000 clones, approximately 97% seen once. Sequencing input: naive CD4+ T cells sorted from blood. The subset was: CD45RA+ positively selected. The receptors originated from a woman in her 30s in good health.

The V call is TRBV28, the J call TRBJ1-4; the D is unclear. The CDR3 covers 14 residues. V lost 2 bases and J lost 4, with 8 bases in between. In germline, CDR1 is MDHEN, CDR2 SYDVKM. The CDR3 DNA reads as TGTGCCAGCAGTTTACACACAAATAATGAAAAACTGTTTTTT. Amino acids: CASSLHTNNEKLFF.

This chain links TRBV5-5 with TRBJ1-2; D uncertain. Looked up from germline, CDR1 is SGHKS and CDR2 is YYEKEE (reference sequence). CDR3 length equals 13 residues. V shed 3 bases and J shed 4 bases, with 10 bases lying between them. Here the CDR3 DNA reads TGTGCCAGCAGCTCTACAGAGACCTATGGCTACACCTTC. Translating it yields CASSSTETYGYTF.

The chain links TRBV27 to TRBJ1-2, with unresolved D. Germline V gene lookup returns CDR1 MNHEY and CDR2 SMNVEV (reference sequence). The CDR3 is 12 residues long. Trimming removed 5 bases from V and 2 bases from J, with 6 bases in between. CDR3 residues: CASSTGNYGYTF. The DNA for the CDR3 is TGTGCCAGCAGTACGGGGAACTATGGCTACACCTTC.

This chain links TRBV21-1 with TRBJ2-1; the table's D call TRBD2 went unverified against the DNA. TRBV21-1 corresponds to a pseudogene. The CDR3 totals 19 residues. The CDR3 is CASSKWSSGTIHSYNEQFF. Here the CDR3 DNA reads TGTGCCAGCAGCAAATGGTCTAGCGGGACAATACACTCCTACAATGAGCAGTTCTTC.

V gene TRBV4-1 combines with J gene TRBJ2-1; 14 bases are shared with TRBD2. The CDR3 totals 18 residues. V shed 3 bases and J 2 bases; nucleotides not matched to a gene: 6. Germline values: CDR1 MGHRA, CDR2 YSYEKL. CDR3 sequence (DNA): TGCGCCAGCAGCCAGGGGACTAGCGGGAGTCCCCCCTACAATGAGCAGTTCTTC. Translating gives CASSQGTSGSPPYNEQFF.

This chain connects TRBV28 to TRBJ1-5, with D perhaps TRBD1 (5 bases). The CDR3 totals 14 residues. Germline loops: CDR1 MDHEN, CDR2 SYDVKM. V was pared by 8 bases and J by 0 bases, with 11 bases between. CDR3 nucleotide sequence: TGTGCCAGCTGGGGGAGCCTTAGCAATCAGCCCCAGCATTTT. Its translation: CASWGSLSNQPQHF.

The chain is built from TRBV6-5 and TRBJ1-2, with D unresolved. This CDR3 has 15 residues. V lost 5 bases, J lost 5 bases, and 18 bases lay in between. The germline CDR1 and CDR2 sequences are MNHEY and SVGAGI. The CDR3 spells CASSGTSRTEYGYTF. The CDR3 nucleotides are TGTGCCAGCAGTGGTACCTCCCGGACGGAATATGGCTACACCTTC.

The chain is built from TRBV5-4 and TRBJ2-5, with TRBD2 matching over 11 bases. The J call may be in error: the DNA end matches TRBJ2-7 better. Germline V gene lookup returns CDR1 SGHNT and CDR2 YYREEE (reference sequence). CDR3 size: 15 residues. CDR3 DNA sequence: TGTGCCAGCAGCTTGGCCTCTAGCGGGAGGTACGAGCAGTACTTC. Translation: CASSLASSGRYEQYF.

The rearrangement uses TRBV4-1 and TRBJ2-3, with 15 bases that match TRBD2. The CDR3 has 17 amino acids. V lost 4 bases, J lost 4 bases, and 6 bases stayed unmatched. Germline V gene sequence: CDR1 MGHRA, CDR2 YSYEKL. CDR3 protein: CASSLGLAGGTADTQYF. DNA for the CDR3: TGCGCCAGCAGCCTGGGACTAGCGGGAGGTACGGCAGATACGCAGTATTTT.

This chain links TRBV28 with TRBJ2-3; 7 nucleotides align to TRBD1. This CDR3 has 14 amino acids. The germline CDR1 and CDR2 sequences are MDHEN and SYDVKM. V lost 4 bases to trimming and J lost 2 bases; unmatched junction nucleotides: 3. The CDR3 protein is CASSSGQTTDTQYF. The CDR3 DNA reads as TGTGCCAGCAGTTCGGGACAGACCACAGATACGCAGTATTTT.

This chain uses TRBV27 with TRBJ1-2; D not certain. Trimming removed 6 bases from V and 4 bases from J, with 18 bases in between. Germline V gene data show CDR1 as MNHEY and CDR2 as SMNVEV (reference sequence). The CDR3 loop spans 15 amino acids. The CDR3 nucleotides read TGTGCCAGCAGCCAGGCGAATCTTGTTGGCTATGGCTACACCTTC. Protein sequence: CASSQANLVGYGYTF.

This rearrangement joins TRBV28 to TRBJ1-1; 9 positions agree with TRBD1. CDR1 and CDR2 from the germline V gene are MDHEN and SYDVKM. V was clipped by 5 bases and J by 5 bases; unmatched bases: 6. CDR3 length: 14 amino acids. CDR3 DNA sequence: TGTGCCAGCAGTGCCCGGGACAGGGCAACTGAAGCTTTCTTT. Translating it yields CASSARDRATEAFF.

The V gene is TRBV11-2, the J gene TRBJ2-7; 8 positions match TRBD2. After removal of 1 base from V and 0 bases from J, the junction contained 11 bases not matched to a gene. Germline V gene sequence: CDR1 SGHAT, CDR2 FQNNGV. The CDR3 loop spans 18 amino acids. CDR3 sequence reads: CASSLARLAGISSYEQYF. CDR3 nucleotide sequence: TGTGCCAGCAGCTTAGCGCGCCTAGCGGGTATTAGCTCCTACGAGCAGTACTTC.

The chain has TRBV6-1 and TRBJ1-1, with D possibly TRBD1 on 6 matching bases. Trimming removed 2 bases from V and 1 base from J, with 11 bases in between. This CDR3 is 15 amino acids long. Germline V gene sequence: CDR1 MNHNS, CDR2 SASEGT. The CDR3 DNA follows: TGTGCCAGCAGTGAAATCGGACAGACGAACACTGAAGCTTTCTTT. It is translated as CASSEIGQTNTEAFF.

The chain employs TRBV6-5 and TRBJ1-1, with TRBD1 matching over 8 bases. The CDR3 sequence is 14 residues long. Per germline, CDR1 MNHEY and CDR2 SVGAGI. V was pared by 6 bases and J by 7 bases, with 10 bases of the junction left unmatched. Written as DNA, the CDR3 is TGTGCCAGCAGGCCCCTCACAGGGGGTCGTGAAGCTTTCTTT. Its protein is CASRPLTGGREAFF.

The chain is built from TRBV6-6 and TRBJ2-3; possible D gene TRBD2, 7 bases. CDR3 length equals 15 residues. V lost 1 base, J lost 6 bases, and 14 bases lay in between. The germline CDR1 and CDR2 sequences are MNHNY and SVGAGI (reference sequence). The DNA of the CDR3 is TGTGCCAGCAGTTACTTCGGCGGGGGCCCTGATACGCAGTATTTT. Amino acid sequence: CASSYFGGGPDTQYF.

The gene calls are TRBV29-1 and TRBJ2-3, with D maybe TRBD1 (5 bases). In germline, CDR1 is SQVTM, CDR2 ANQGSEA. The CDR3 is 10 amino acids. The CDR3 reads CRTESDTQYF. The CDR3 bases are TGCAGGACAGAGTCCGATACGCAGTATTTT.

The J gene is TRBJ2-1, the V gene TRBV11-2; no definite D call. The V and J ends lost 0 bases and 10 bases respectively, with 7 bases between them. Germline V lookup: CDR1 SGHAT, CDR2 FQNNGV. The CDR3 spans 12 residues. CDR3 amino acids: CASSLDRAEQFF. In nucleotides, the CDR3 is TGTGCCAGCAGCTTAGATAGGGCAGAGCAGTTCTTC.